Each of the 25 T cell receptor beta chains below was sequenced from the same sample in a study of blood T cells in healthy people across ages. A sample-barcoded 5' primer and a J-beta primer mix were used in a second PCR of roughly 6 to 11 cycles. TCRdb fed the 5' RACE reads into MiXCR, producing one record per CDR3 protein. The table includes 800,000 or so distinct CDR3 sequences, just under 25% detected once. In addition, the sample was reused for a study of T cells of mothers and their children.

Sequenced sample: blood. The receptors come from a boy aged 5-17 years in good health.

This clonotype was recorded a few times. This rearrangement joins TRBV2 to TRBJ1-2; TRBD1 is a possible D gene (5 bases). The ends were cut back, 6 bases at V and 4 bases at J, with 12 bases in the middle. Germline V gene lookup returns CDR1 SNHLY and CDR2 FYNNEI. CDR3 length: 13 amino acids. CDR3 DNA: TGTGCCAGCAGGGACAACTTCGCCTATGGCTACACCTTC. Translation gives CASRDNFAYGYTF.

This clonotype has more than one count but fewer than ten. This chain links TRBV12-3 or TRBV12-4 with TRBJ1-1; D not resolved. V lost 3 bases and J lost 7, with 12 bases in between. The length of the CDR3 is 13 residues. The CDR3 protein is CASSFPKRSEAFF. The CDR3 DNA reads TGTGCCAGCAGTTTCCCGAAGAGGAGTGAAGCTTTCTTT.

The chain combines TRBV24-1 with TRBJ2-1; maybe TRBD2 (5 bases). Germline CDR1 is KGHDR and CDR2 is SFDVKD. The V end lost 0 bases, the J end lost 7 bases, and 6 bases lay between the germline ends. This CDR3 region has 13 residues. Here the CDR3 DNA reads TGTGCCACCAGTGATTTGCCGGGAAATGAGCAGTTCTTC. It translates to CATSDLPGNEQFF.

This clonotype was detected many times. V and J are TRBV28 and TRBJ2-5, with D perhaps TRBD2 (5 bases). The CDR3 has 13 amino acids. Germline CDR1 reads MDHEN; CDR2 reads SYDVKM. V lost 3 bases, J lost 4 bases, and 9 bases lay in between. The CDR3: CASSLGGSETQYF. In DNA, the CDR3 is TGTGCCAGCAGTTTGGGCGGGTCAGAGACCCAGTACTTC.

In DNA, the CDR3 is TGCGCCAGCAACCCACAGCTGAACACCGGGGAGCTGTTTTTT. The encoded protein is CASNPQLNTGELFF. The chain joins TRBV5-1 to TRBJ2-2; no firm D call. CDR3 length equals 14 residues. V was cut by 6 bases and J by 1 base, with 10 bases left in between. In germline, CDR1 is SGHRS, CDR2 YFSETQ.

This chain uses TRBV19 with TRBJ1-2; TRBD1 might be the D (6 bases). Looked up from germline, CDR1 is LNHDA and CDR2 is SQIVND (reference sequence). Trimming removed 7 bases at V and 2 bases at J, with 11 bases between. The length of the CDR3 is 13 residues. The CDR3 coding sequence is TGTGCCAGTAAGGACAGTAACAACTATGGCTACACCTTC. Its translation: CASKDSNNYGYTF.

The rearrangement uses TRBV7-2 and TRBJ2-1; the D is unclear. The CDR3 is made up of 14 amino acids. V lost 1 base, J lost 5 bases, and 9 bases lay in between. Germline-derived CDR1 and CDR2 are SGHTA and FQGNSA. The CDR3: CASSLVMVHNEQFF. For the CDR3, the DNA is TGTGCCAGCAGCTTAGTAATGGTCCACAATGAGCAGTTCTTC.

The genes are TRBV7-9 and TRBJ1-2, with a weak D call TRBD1 (5 bases). Per the germline V gene, CDR1 is SEHNR and CDR2 is FQNEAQ (reference sequence). The germline V and J ends were trimmed by 3 bases and 8 bases, with 22 bases remaining between them. The CDR3 loop spans 16 amino acids. Here the CDR3 reads CASSFKGRDFKGGYTF. CDR3 sequence (DNA): TGTGCCAGCAGCTTCAAGGGGCGAGACTTCAAGGGCGGCTACACCTTC.

The chain couples TRBV6-6 to TRBJ2-7, with 9 bases lining up with TRBD1. This CDR3 region has 14 residues. CDR1 and CDR2 (germline): MNHNY, SVGAGI (reference sequence). The V gene end was trimmed by 5 bases and the J gene end by 3 bases; junction bases not matched to a gene: 5. In nucleotides, the CDR3 is TGTGCCAGCAGTGCCGGGACAGGGTTCTACGAGCAGTACTTC. It encodes CASSAGTGFYEQYF.

The sample holds a few counts of this clonotype. V is TRBV5-5 and J is TRBJ2-5; the D call may be TRBD1 or TRBD2 (5 bases each). The tail of the sequence fits TRBJ2-7 better, so the J call may be wrong. Germline V lookup: CDR1 SGHKS, CDR2 YYEKEE (reference sequence). CDR3 length: 16 amino acids. CDR3 in amino acids: CASRETRDLIPYEQYF. The CDR3 DNA follows: TGTGCCAGCAGGGAAACCCGGGACCTAATTCCCTACGAGCAGTACTTC.

This clonotype was seen a few times. The genes are TRBV20-1 and TRBJ2-1; D might be TRBD1 or TRBD2, each matching 5 bases. Germline lookup yields CDR1 DFQATT and CDR2 SNEGSKA (reference sequence). The CDR3 length is 13 residues. Deletions cut 7 bases from V and 4 bases from J, with 14 bases between. For the CDR3, the DNA is TGCAGTGTCGGGGCGGTCCAATACAATGAGCAGTTCTTC. Translating it yields CSVGAVQYNEQFF.

CDR3 protein: CASSQDPIGLMTGQGETQYF. The CDR3 DNA follows: TGCGCCAGCAGCCAAGATCCGATTGGCCTTATGACAGGGCAAGGAGAGACCCAGTACTTC. J is TRBJ2-5 and V is TRBV4-3, with 7 positions matching TRBD1. J lost 4 bases, V lost 0 bases, and 20 bases had no gene match. Germline CDR1 is LGHNA and CDR2 is YSLEER. This CDR3 comprises 20 residues.

This clonotype was seen many times. The chain carries TRBV2 and TRBJ2-7; D ambiguous. The CDR3 covers 11 residues. Trimming cost V 6 bases and J 3 bases, with 6 bases left between them. Germline assignment: CDR1 SNHLY and CDR2 FYNNEI. CDR3 region: CASSVGYEQYF. The CDR3 nucleotides read TGTGCCAGCAGCGTAGGCTACGAGCAGTACTTC.

The chain carries TRBV7-9 and TRBJ2-7; 8 nucleotides match TRBD2. This CDR3 is 14 amino acids long. Trimming took 5 bases from V and 3 from J; bases not matched to a gene: 6. Germline assignment: CDR1 SEHNR and CDR2 FQNEAQ (reference sequence). CDR3 in DNA: TGTGCCAGCAGCCGGGGCGGGGGGAACTACGAGCAGTACTTC. Translating gives CASSRGGGNYEQYF.

This chain connects TRBV3-1 to TRBJ2-1; possibly TRBD2 for D (6 bases). The V gene's germline CDR1 is LGHDT and CDR2 YNNKEL (reference sequence). V was shortened by 5 bases and J by 5 bases, with 13 bases between the two germline ends. The CDR3 loop spans 14 amino acids. Here the CDR3 DNA reads TGTGCCAGCAGCGTCGGGACTTTCAACAATGAGCAGTTCTTC. Protein product: CASSVGTFNNEQFF.

This clonotype has more than one count but fewer than ten. The CDR3 protein is CASSYSLLAKNIQYF. CDR3 in DNA: TGTGCCAGCAGTTACTCTTTACTAGCCAAAAACATTCAGTACTTC. The chain is built from TRBV6-5 and TRBJ2-4; D gene ambiguous. The CDR3 extends over 15 amino acids. The V gene's germline CDR1 is MNHEY and CDR2 SVGAGI. V was pared by 0 bases and J by 0 bases, with 6 bases between.

In DNA form, the CDR3 reads TGTGCCAGCTTCGAGGACCGAGCTAATGAAAAACTGTTTTTT. This gives the protein CASFEDRANEKLFF. The V and J genes are TRBV6-1 and TRBJ1-4, with D hard to call. V shed 8 bases and J shed 3 bases, with 13 bases lying between them. Germline V gene lookup returns CDR1 MNHNS and CDR2 SASEGT. This CDR3 region has 14 residues.

This chain connects TRBV19 to TRBJ1-5; D ambiguous. Germline lookup yields CDR1 LNHDA and CDR2 SQIVND (reference sequence). This CDR3 is built from 11 residues. Trimming shortened V by 4 bases and J by 10 bases, and 8 bases separated the two germline ends. CDR3 coding DNA: TGTGCCAGTAGTACCGGCCACCCCCAGCATTTT. The encoded protein is CASSTGHPQHF.

The rearrangement joins TRBV25-1 to TRBJ2-7, with TRBD2 identical over 10 bases. Germline trimming cut 3 bases from V and 3 bases from J; bases unmatched to any gene: 5. This CDR3 comprises 15 residues. Germline loops: CDR1 MGHDK, CDR2 SYGVNS. The CDR3 loop reads CASSDEAGGIYEQYF. The CDR3 nucleotides read TGTGCCAGCAGTGACGAAGCGGGAGGGATCTACGAGCAGTACTTC.

In its sample, this clonotype was seen a few times. The chain is built from TRBV28 and TRBJ2-1, with TRBD2 matching 10 bases. Germline-derived CDR1 and CDR2 are MDHEN and SYDVKM. Trimming took 5 bases from V and 5 from J; bases not matched to a gene: 9. This CDR3 comprises 16 residues. In DNA form, the CDR3 reads TGTGCCAGCAGTCCGATAGCGGGAGGAAAGAACAATGAGCAGTTCTTC. Protein product: CASSPIAGGKNNEQFF. Supplemented by reference TRBV28 and TRBJ2-1, the full variable domain reads DVKVTQSSRYLVKRTGEKVFLECVQDMDHENMFWYRQDPGLGLRLIYFSYDVKMKEKGDIPEGYSVSREKKERFSLILESASTNQTSMYLCASSPIAGGKNNEQFFGPGTRLTVL.

This clonotype came up a few times. The CDR3 loop is CASSLTAGSNYEQYF. The DNA for the CDR3 is TGCGCCAGCAGCTTGACGGCGGGATCCAACTACGAGCAGTACTTC. The rearrangement uses TRBV5-1 and TRBJ2-7, with D possibly matching TRBD2 (6 bases). The V and J ends lost 1 base and 3 bases respectively, with 14 bases between them. The CDR3 runs to 15 residues. Germline assignment: CDR1 SGHRS and CDR2 YFSETQ. Full variable domain (remainder filled in from reference TRBV5-1 and TRBJ2-7): KAGVTQTPRYLIKTRGQQVTLSCSPISGHRSVSWYQQTPGQGLQFLFEYFSETQRNKGNFPGRFSGRQFSNSRSEMNVSTLELGDSALYLCASSLTAGSNYEQYFGPGTRLTVT.

The chain is built from TRBV29-1 and TRBJ2-1; 8 nucleotides line up with TRBD2. The CDR3 extends over 15 amino acids. With 7 bases clipped from V and 0 bases from J, the junction kept 8 bases outside the gene matches. Germline CDR1 reads SQVTM; CDR2 reads ANQGSEA. The CDR3 region is CSAELAVHSYNEQFF. DNA for the CDR3: TGCAGCGCCGAACTAGCGGTCCACTCCTACAATGAGCAGTTCTTC.

This sequence joins TRBV6-5 and TRBJ2-3; 9 bases are a match to TRBD2. The CDR3 is 15 residues long. Trimming at V came to 8 bases and at J to 5 bases, leaving 11 bases not matched to a gene. Germline-derived CDR1 and CDR2 are MNHEY and SVGAGI. The CDR3 reads CASRGGLAGIDTQYF. The CDR3 DNA reads TGTGCCAGCCGGGGAGGCCTAGCGGGGATAGATACGCAGTATTTT.

The chain joins TRBV27 to TRBJ2-7, with D tentatively TRBD2 (5 bases). The ends were cut back, 3 bases at V and 6 bases at J, with 18 bases in the middle. Germline-derived CDR1 and CDR2 are MNHEY and SMNVEV (reference sequence). CDR3 length: 15 amino acids. The CDR3 sequence: CASSFEGGQIGEQYF. CDR3 sequence (DNA): TGTGCCAGCAGTTTTGAGGGTGGGCAGATCGGCGAGCAGTACTTC.

At least ten counts were recorded for this clonotype. The chain recombines TRBV29-1 with TRBJ1-2; 8 nucleotides line up with TRBD1. CDR1 and CDR2 from the germline V gene are SQVTM and ANQGSEA. The length of the CDR3 is 13 residues. J gave up 7 bases and V 4 bases, and 8 bases lay outside the gene matches. The DNA for the CDR3 is TGCAGCGTTGGCGAACAGGGGGTCGGTGGCTACACCTTC. The encoded protein is CSVGEQGVGGYTF.